This is a list of T cell receptor beta chains from one sample in a study of cytomegalovirus exposure and HLA in healthy donors. TCRdb's copy holds only in-frame clones and misses some; the assay was immunoSEQ multiplex PCR. The sample lists approximately 130,000 clones, about 81% occurring once. Sequences were obtained from PBMCs. The receptor set was obtained from a man in his forties in good health and CMV-seronegative. CDR3s include the opening cysteine and the closing phenylalanine or tryptophan. A D gene is named only where the DNA matches it firmly. Size is stated for part of the rows, as once, few or many counts, or as a class when the clone is expanded.

size: -; V: TRBV2; D: TRBD1; J: TRBJ1-2; CDR3: CASSEGGQGAMYGYTF; DNA: TGTGCCAGCAGTGAGGGGGGACAGGGGGCAATGTATGGCTACACCTTC
size: -; V: TRBV7-2; D: TRBD1; J: TRBJ2-4; CDR3: CASSPQGAANSQYF; DNA: TGTGCCAGCAGCCCACAGGGGGCGGCGAACAGTCAGTACTTC
size: -; V: TRBV5-1; D: TRBD2; J: TRBJ2-5; CDR3: CASSLAAGEQETQYF; DNA: TGCGCCAGCAGCTTGGCGGCGGGAGAGCAAGAGACCCAGTACTTC
size: -; V: TRBV5-1; D: -; J: TRBJ2-1; CDR3: CASYLRPGGSYNEQFF; DNA: TGCGCCAGTTACCTGAGGCCCGGTGGCTCCTACAATGAGCAGTTCTTC
size: few; V: TRBV7-6; D: -; J: TRBJ1-2; CDR3: CASSSGVAYGYTF; DNA: TGTGCCAGCAGCTCAGGGGTGGCCTATGGCTACACCTTC
size: -; V: TRBV10-3; D: TRBD2; J: TRBJ2-2; CDR3: CAISGAREREAATNTGELFF; DNA: TGTGCCATCAGTGGGGCCAGGGAGCGGGAGGCCGCTACGAACACCGGGGAGCTGTTTTTT
size: -; V: TRBV7-8; D: TRBD1; J: TRBJ1-6; CDR3: CASSLVGTGESPLHF; DNA: TGTGCCAGCAGCTTAGTAGGGACAGGGGAGTCACCCCTCCACTTT
size: once; V: TRBV25-1; D: -; J: TRBJ2-4; CDR3: CASSPQGTLAKNSQYF; DNA: TGTGCCAGCAGCCCACAGGGCACCCTAGCCAAAAACAGTCAGTACTTC
size: -; V: TRBV7-8; D: TRBD2; J: TRBJ2-1; CDR3: CASSLVSFVRRESSYNEQFF; DNA: TGTGCCAGCAGCTTAGTTTCGTTCGTGCGGCGGGAGAGTTCCTACAATGAGCAGTTCTTC
size: -; V: TRBV5-4; D: -; J: TRBJ2-5; CDR3: CASSLVLGGETQYF; DNA: TGTGCCAGCAGCTTGGTTCTGGGGGGAGAGACCCAGTACTTC
size: -; V: TRBV7-9; D: -; J: TRBJ1-2; CDR3: CASSSTDRPHSGYTF; DNA: TGTGCCAGCAGCTCTACTGACAGGCCCCATAGTGGCTACACCTTC
size: -; V: TRBV30; D: -; J: TRBJ2-3; CDR3: CAWSPGILDTQYF; DNA: TGTGCCTGGAGTCCCGGTATTTTAGATACGCAGTATTTT
size: -; V: TRBV4-3; D: TRBD1; J: TRBJ2-6; CDR3: CASSLSGTGLISGANVLTF; DNA: TGCGCCAGCAGCTTATCCGGGACAGGGTTGATTTCTGGGGCCAACGTCCTGACTTTC
size: -; V: TRBV5-4; D: -; J: TRBJ1-4; CDR3: CASSLQGMEKLFF; DNA: TGTGCCAGCAGCTTACAGGGAATGGAAAAACTGTTTTTT
size: once; V: TRBV5-1; D: -; J: TRBJ1-1; CDR3: CASFQAAGNTEAFF; DNA: TGCGCCAGCTTTCAGGCTGCGGGGAACACTGAAGCTTTCTTT
size: few; V: TRBV5-4; D: TRBD1; J: TRBJ2-7; CDR3: CASSPGQGSYEQYF; DNA: TGTGCCAGCAGCCCGGGACAGGGGAGCTACGAGCAGTACTTC
size: -; V: TRBV5-6; D: TRBD1; J: TRBJ2-7; CDR3: CASSEDRGPYEQYF; DNA: TGTGCCAGCAGCGAAGACAGGGGACCCTACGAGCAGTACTTC
size: -; V: TRBV2; D: TRBD1; J: TRBJ1-1; CDR3: CASSEQGVGGTEAFF; DNA: TGTGCCAGCAGTGAACAGGGGGTGGGGGGCACTGAAGCTTTCTTT
size: -; V: TRBV7-9; D: TRBD1; J: TRBJ1-4; CDR3: CASSSGGPAPSEKLFF; DNA: TGTGCCAGCAGCTCAGGGGGGCCAGCGCCTTCTGAAAAACTGTTTTTT
size: -; V: TRBV19; D: -; J: TRBJ1-5; CDR3: CASSTGPGQPQHF; DNA: TGTGCCAGTAGTACGGGCCCGGGACAGCCCCAGCATTTT
size: -; V: TRBV11-1; D: -; J: TRBJ2-1; CDR3: CASSSSAGNGVNEQFF; DNA: TGTGCCAGCAGCTCGTCGGCAGGGAATGGGGTTAATGAGCAGTTCTTC
size: -; V: TRBV18; D: TRBD2; J: TRBJ2-2; CDR3: CASSPFAQRGNTGELFF; DNA: TGTGCCAGCTCACCCTTCGCCCAGCGGGGAAACACCGGGGAGCTGTTTTTT
size: -; V: TRBV7-2; D: TRBD1; J: TRBJ1-1; CDR3: CASSQRQGPEAFF; DNA: TGTGCCAGCAGCCAACGACAGGGCCCTGAAGCTTTCTTT
size: -; V: TRBV25-1; D: -; J: TRBJ2-3; CDR3: CASSESRQPDTQYF; DNA: TGTGCCAGCAGTGAATCGAGGCAGCCAGATACGCAGTATTTT
size: -; V: TRBV14; D: -; J: TRBJ2-1; CDR3: CASSFSSSYNEQFF; DNA: TGTGCCAGCAGTTTCTCGAGCTCCTACAATGAGCAGTTCTTC
size: -; V: TRBV18; D: TRBD1; J: TRBJ2-7; CDR3: CASSPTGAYEQYF; DNA: TGTGCCAGCTCACCCACAGGGGCTTACGAGCAGTACTTC
size: -; V: TRBV18; D: -; J: TRBJ2-2; CDR3: CASSPTGKNTGELFF; DNA: TGTGCCAGCTCACCAACGGGGAAGAACACCGGGGAGCTGTTTTTT
size: few; V: TRBV4-1; D: -; J: TRBJ1-6; CDR3: CASSQESVNNSPLHF; DNA: TGCGCCAGCAGCCAAGAATCTGTTAATAATTCACCCCTCCACTTT
size: -; V: TRBV30; D: TRBD1; J: TRBJ1-5; CDR3: CAWSVPGQGGQPQHF; DNA: TGTGCCTGGAGTGTGCCGGGACAGGGTGGACAGCCCCAGCATTTT
size: -; V: TRBV27; D: -; J: TRBJ2-2; CDR3: CASRPLGGRAGELFF; DNA: TGTGCCAGCAGACCCCTTGGGGGCCGGGCCGGGGAGCTGTTTTTT
size: -; V: TRBV9; D: TRBD1; J: TRBJ1-6; CDR3: CASSLGTGDSPLHF; DNA: TGTGCCAGCAGCCTAGGGACAGGGGATTCACCCCTCCACTTT
size: -; V: TRBV2; D: -; J: TRBJ1-1; CDR3: CASSDRGTEAFF; DNA: TGTGCCAGCAGTGACAGGGGCACTGAAGCTTTCTTT
size: -; V: TRBV28; D: TRBD2; J: TRBJ2-1; CDR3: CASRPGGRVTEQFF; DNA: TGTGCCAGCAGACCCGGCGGGAGGGTGACTGAGCAGTTCTTC
size: -; V: TRBV7-2; D: TRBD2; J: TRBJ2-4; CDR3: CASSSGAGNIQYF; DNA: TGTGCCAGCAGCTCGGGAGCGGGGAACATTCAGTACTTC
size: once; V: TRBV4-2; D: TRBD1; J: TRBJ1-2; CDR3: CASSQPGGSNYGYTF; DNA: TGTGCCAGCAGCCAGCCAGGGGGGTCTAACTATGGCTACACCTTC
size: -; V: TRBV18; D: TRBD1; J: TRBJ1-2; CDR3: CASSPKGTGAIGDGYTF; DNA: TGTGCCAGCTCACCAAAAGGGACAGGGGCCATAGGGGATGGCTACACCTTC
size: few; V: TRBV19; D: -; J: TRBJ2-7; CDR3: CASSIRWGNEQYF; DNA: TGTGCCAGTAGTATCCGTTGGGGCAACGAGCAGTACTTC
size: -; V: TRBV19; D: -; J: TRBJ2-1; CDR3: CASSIKFGATYNEQFF; DNA: TGTGCCAGTAGTATAAAGTTTGGGGCTACCTACAATGAGCAGTTCTTC
size: -; V: TRBV18; D: -; J: TRBJ2-2; CDR3: CASSPTGGGELFF; DNA: TGTGCCAGCTCACCCACGGGTGGCGGGGAGCTGTTTTTT
size: -; V: TRBV30; D: TRBD2; J: TRBJ2-3; CDR3: CAWSVSGGTDTQYF; DNA: TGTGCCTGGAGTGTTAGCGGGGGCACAGATACGCAGTATTTT
size: few; V: TRBV5-1; D: TRBD1; J: TRBJ2-7; CDR3: CASSLFWTGELEQYF; DNA: TGCGCCAGCAGCCTATTCTGGACAGGGGAACTCGAGCAGTACTTC
size: -; V: TRBV18; D: TRBD1; J: TRBJ1-5; CDR3: CASSHRGAGQPQHF; DNA: TGTGCCAGCTCACACAGGGGCGCGGGTCAGCCCCAGCATTTT
size: -; V: TRBV20-1; D: -; J: TRBJ1-2; CDR3: CSAKGHRGYTF; DNA: TGCAGTGCCAAGGGACATAGGGGCTACACCTTC
size: -; V: TRBV7-2; D: TRBD2; J: TRBJ2-4; CDR3: CASSRPAGGTMGENIQYF; DNA: TGTGCCAGCAGCCGACCGGCGGGGGGTACTATGGGCGAAAACATTCAGTACTTC
size: -; V: TRBV5-4; D: TRBD1; J: TRBJ2-2; CDR3: CASSLAGGNTGELFF; DNA: TGTGCCAGCAGCTTGGCAGGGGGTAACACCGGGGAGCTGTTTTTT
size: -; V: TRBV18; D: -; J: TRBJ1-2; CDR3: CASSPPGQIAYGYTF; DNA: TGTGCCAGCTCACCACCGGGCCAGATCGCCTATGGCTACACCTTC
size: -; V: TRBV4-3; D: TRBD2; J: TRBJ2-7; CDR3: CASSQGAGGPYEQYF; DNA: TGCGCCAGCAGCCAAGGAGCGGGAGGCCCCTACGAGCAGTACTTC
size: -; V: TRBV19; D: -; J: TRBJ1-3; CDR3: CASSGGSGTIYF; DNA: TGTGCCAGTAGTGGAGGGTCTGGCACCATATATTTT
size: -; V: TRBV6-1; D: -; J: TRBJ2-3; CDR3: CASKMWASPDTQYF; DNA: TGTGCCAGCAAAATGTGGGCTAGCCCAGATACGCAGTATTTT
size: -; V: TRBV6-1; D: -; J: TRBJ2-7; CDR3: CASNYRDFSSYEQYF; DNA: TGTGCCAGCAACTACAGGGATTTCAGCTCCTACGAGCAGTACTTC
size: -; V: TRBV6-5; D: -; J: TRBJ2-7; CDR3: CASSYTIRDKSYEQYF; DNA: TGTGCCAGCAGTTACACCATAAGGGACAAATCCTACGAGCAGTACTTC
size: once; V: TRBV7-9; D: -; J: TRBJ2-2; CDR3: CASSLRGYTGELFF; DNA: TGTGCCAGCAGCCTAAGGGGATACACCGGGGAGCTGTTTTTT
size: -; V: TRBV2; D: TRBD1; J: TRBJ2-3; CDR3: CASRRDRGDTQYF; DNA: TGTGCCAGCAGGCGGGACAGGGGAGATACGCAGTATTTT
size: -; V: TRBV6-1; D: -; J: TRBJ2-2; CDR3: CAHGENTGELFF; DNA: TGTGCCCACGGAGAGAACACCGGGGAGCTGTTTTTT
size: -; V: TRBV10-3; D: TRBD1; J: TRBJ1-6; CDR3: CAISESGQGAFYSPLHF; DNA: TGTGCCATCAGTGAGTCGGGGCAGGGGGCATTTTATTCACCCCTCCACTTT
size: -; V: TRBV6-1; D: -; J: TRBJ1-5; CDR3: CASSEATGTSNQPQHF; DNA: TGTGCCAGCAGTGAAGCAACGGGAACAAGCAATCAGCCCCAGCATTTT
size: -; V: TRBV30; D: -; J: TRBJ2-5; CDR3: CAWSAGQAPETQYF; DNA: TGTGCCTGGAGTGCGGGACAAGCCCCGGAGACCCAGTACTTC
size: -; V: TRBV29-1; D: -; J: TRBJ1-1; CDR3: CSVEGAGTEAFF; DNA: TGCAGCGTTGAAGGGGCGGGTACTGAAGCTTTCTTT
size: -; V: TRBV6-1; D: TRBD1; J: TRBJ1-4; CDR3: CASSEMGQGVPNEKLFF; DNA: TGTGCCAGCAGTGAAATGGGACAGGGGGTACCAAATGAAAAACTGTTTTTT